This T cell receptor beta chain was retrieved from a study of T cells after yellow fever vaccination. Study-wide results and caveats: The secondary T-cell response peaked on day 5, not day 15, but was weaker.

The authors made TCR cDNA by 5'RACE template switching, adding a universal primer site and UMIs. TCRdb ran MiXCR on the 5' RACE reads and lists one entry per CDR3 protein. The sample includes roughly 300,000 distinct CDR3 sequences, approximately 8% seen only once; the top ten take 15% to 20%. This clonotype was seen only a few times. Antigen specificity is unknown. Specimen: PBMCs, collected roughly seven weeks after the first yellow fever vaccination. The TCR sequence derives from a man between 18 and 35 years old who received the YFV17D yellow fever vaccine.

The chain's CDR3 is CASSFGPGTGGLSPFTDTQYF. CDR3 nucleotides: TGTGCCAGCAGCTTTGGACCCGGGACAGGGGGCCTATCCCCGTTCACAGATACGCAGTATTTT. This chain links TRBV11-1 with TRBJ2-3; 12 nucleotides match TRBD1. CDR1 is SGHAT, CDR2 FQDESV, per germline (reference sequence). The CDR3 loop spans 21 amino acids. J lost 2 bases, V lost 3 bases, and 18 bases had no gene match.